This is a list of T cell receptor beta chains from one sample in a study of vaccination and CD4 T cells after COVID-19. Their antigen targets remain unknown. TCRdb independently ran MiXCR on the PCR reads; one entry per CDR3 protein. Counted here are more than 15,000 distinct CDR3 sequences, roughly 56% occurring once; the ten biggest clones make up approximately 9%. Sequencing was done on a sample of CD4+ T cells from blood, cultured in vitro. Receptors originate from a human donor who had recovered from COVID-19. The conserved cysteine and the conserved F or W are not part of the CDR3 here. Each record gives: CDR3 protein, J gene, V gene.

CDR3 protein: ASSMSGTGGPEAF
J gene: TRBJ1-1
V gene: TRBV19

CDR3 protein: ASSPTRDGQETQY
J gene: TRBJ2-5
V gene: TRBV7-9

CDR3 protein: SARGGVYGYT
J gene: TRBJ1-2
V gene: TRBV20-1

CDR3 protein: ASSLGGANQETQY
J gene: TRBJ2-5
V gene: TRBV7-3

CDR3 protein: SARDRLVGEAF
J gene: TRBJ1-1
V gene: TRBV20-1

CDR3 protein: ASSIDLGDEQF
J gene: TRBJ2-1
V gene: TRBV19

CDR3 protein: AWSETLNYGYT
J gene: TRBJ1-2
V gene: TRBV30

CDR3 protein: SAPRGAVETQY
J gene: TRBJ2-5
V gene: TRBV20-1

CDR3 protein: ASNDAGGVYNEQF
J gene: TRBJ2-1
V gene: TRBV19

CDR3 protein: ASSSIPGYGNQPQH
J gene: TRBJ1-5
V gene: TRBV6-5

CDR3 protein: ASSRIGTADYGYT
J gene: TRBJ1-2
V gene: TRBV6-1

CDR3 protein: AISERGGNTDTQY
J gene: TRBJ2-3
V gene: TRBV10-3

CDR3 protein: ASSLVTGRTPLH
J gene: TRBJ1-6
V gene: TRBV11-3

CDR3 protein: ASSWTSGRRNIQY
J gene: TRBJ2-4
V gene: TRBV6-2/TRBV6-3

CDR3 protein: ASSEESQGLGAF
J gene: TRBJ1-1
V gene: TRBV5-1

CDR3 protein: ASSPQAGEAF
J gene: TRBJ1-1
V gene: TRBV28

CDR3 protein: ASSTVGLANSYEQY
J gene: TRBJ2-7
V gene: TRBV19

CDR3 protein: ASSFLATPTSGSFGELF
J gene: TRBJ2-2
V gene: TRBV11-2

CDR3 protein: ASRPTGGLGYT
J gene: TRBJ1-2
V gene: TRBV27

CDR3 protein: ASRGGRNEQY
J gene: TRBJ2-7
V gene: TRBV5-1

CDR3 protein: ASSPGLAGRGDEQF
J gene: TRBJ2-1
V gene: TRBV4-2

CDR3 protein: ASSGLAGGSGTGELF
J gene: TRBJ2-2
V gene: TRBV7-3

CDR3 protein: ASSGDRVTEAF
J gene: TRBJ1-1
V gene: TRBV12-3/TRBV12-4

CDR3 protein: ASSQVSTDHYGYT
J gene: TRBJ1-2
V gene: TRBV4-1

CDR3 protein: ASSDGEYTGELF
J gene: TRBJ2-2
V gene: TRBV10-1

CDR3 protein: ASSLGGASSPLH
J gene: TRBJ1-6
V gene: TRBV12-3/TRBV12-4

CDR3 protein: ASSLNRNGSPLH
J gene: TRBJ1-6
V gene: TRBV5-8

CDR3 protein: ASSPRTALNQPQH
J gene: TRBJ1-5
V gene: TRBV27

CDR3 protein: ASSTTGGNYGYT
J gene: TRBJ1-2
V gene: TRBV28

CDR3 protein: AISEGVGNSNQPQH
J gene: TRBJ1-5
V gene: TRBV10-3

CDR3 protein: ASSLAARGNTIY
J gene: TRBJ1-3
V gene: TRBV7-8

CDR3 protein: SASQGIEQY
J gene: TRBJ2-7
V gene: TRBV20-1

CDR3 protein: ASSLSGQGSGGYT
J gene: TRBJ1-2
V gene: TRBV27

CDR3 protein: ASSPWGRSNTGSGDGYT
J gene: TRBJ1-2
V gene: TRBV7-3

CDR3 protein: ASSPPGTSLQETQY
J gene: TRBJ2-5
V gene: TRBV5-1

CDR3 protein: ASSSSYTEAF
J gene: TRBJ1-1
V gene: TRBV6-5

CDR3 protein: ASSPNQGARHGDTEAF
J gene: TRBJ1-1
V gene: TRBV6-1

CDR3 protein: SAPPQLSAEAF
J gene: TRBJ1-1
V gene: TRBV20-1

CDR3 protein: ASSLTGASTEAF
J gene: TRBJ1-1
V gene: TRBV7-3

CDR3 protein: SAPARAGNTGELF
J gene: TRBJ2-2
V gene: TRBV20-1

CDR3 protein: SAEGPPSYNEQF
J gene: TRBJ2-1
V gene: TRBV20-1

CDR3 protein: AWSVGREETQY
J gene: TRBJ2-5
V gene: TRBV30

CDR3 protein: ASSIGTGANTEAF
J gene: TRBJ1-1
V gene: TRBV6-1

CDR3 protein: ASTPDRAGEAF
J gene: TRBJ1-1
V gene: TRBV6-2/TRBV6-3

CDR3 protein: ATSETGQEETQY
J gene: TRBJ2-5
V gene: TRBV24-1

CDR3 protein: ASSVTGAPGGYT
J gene: TRBJ1-2
V gene: TRBV9